This T cell receptor (beta chain) was identified in a study of T-cell memory formation after mild COVID-19. The study's findings and limits: Specificity for SARS-CoV-2 was not confirmed among the second-wave clones peaking on day 37.

The TCR alpha and TCR beta cDNA libraries, bearing sample barcodes and UMIs, were generated by 5'RACE using constant-segment primers. TCRdb re-analysed the 5' RACE reads in MiXCR, keeping a single row per CDR3 protein. Among about 350,000 distinct CDR3 sequences listed, 12% to 15% were seen once. Worth noting for this clonotype: The target antigen is unknown.

Losses at the gene ends were 0 bases for V and 3 bases for J; bases not matched to a gene: 5. Germline V gene sequence: CDR1 MGHRA, CDR2 YSYEKL. This CDR3 is 16 amino acids long. This receptor was identified in a man aged 18 to 35 who had mild COVID-19 (a few samples of this study predate the infection). Cell type and time point are not known. Sequenced material: PBMCs or a T cell subset sorted from them (not recorded which). The V gene is TRBV4-1, the J gene TRBJ1-5; 7 nucleotides agree with TRBD1. The DNA of the CDR3 is TGCGCCAGCAGCCAAGATGAGGACAGGTCCAATCAGCCCCAGCATTTT. Protein sequence: CASSQDEDRSNQPQHF.